Sequencing of this TCR beta chain was carried out in a study of CD8 T cells in ankylosing spondylitis. The study's findings and limits: Several highly homologous variants made up a TCR beta motif, and this motif appeared characteristic of ankylosing spondylitis blood.

This clonotype occurred many times. Its specificity is not known. Using its own MiXCR run on the 5' RACE reads, TCRdb lists one record per CDR3 protein. The sample contains fewer than 650,000 distinct CDR3 sequences, roughly an eighth of which appear only once. The germline V gene encodes CDR1 SNHLY and CDR2 FYNNEI. The ends were cut back, 11 bases at V and 6 bases at J, with 14 bases in the middle. This CDR3 region has 12 residues. The TCR sequence derives from a male donor with ankylosing spondylitis. The gene calls are TRBV2 and TRBJ2-1; D is undetermined. The sample was blood, either unsorted or a sorted T cell fraction (not recorded which). CDR3 amino acids: CAGGGRLNEQFF. The CDR3 nucleotides read TGTGCCGGTGGTGGGCGACTCAATGAGCAGTTCTTC.